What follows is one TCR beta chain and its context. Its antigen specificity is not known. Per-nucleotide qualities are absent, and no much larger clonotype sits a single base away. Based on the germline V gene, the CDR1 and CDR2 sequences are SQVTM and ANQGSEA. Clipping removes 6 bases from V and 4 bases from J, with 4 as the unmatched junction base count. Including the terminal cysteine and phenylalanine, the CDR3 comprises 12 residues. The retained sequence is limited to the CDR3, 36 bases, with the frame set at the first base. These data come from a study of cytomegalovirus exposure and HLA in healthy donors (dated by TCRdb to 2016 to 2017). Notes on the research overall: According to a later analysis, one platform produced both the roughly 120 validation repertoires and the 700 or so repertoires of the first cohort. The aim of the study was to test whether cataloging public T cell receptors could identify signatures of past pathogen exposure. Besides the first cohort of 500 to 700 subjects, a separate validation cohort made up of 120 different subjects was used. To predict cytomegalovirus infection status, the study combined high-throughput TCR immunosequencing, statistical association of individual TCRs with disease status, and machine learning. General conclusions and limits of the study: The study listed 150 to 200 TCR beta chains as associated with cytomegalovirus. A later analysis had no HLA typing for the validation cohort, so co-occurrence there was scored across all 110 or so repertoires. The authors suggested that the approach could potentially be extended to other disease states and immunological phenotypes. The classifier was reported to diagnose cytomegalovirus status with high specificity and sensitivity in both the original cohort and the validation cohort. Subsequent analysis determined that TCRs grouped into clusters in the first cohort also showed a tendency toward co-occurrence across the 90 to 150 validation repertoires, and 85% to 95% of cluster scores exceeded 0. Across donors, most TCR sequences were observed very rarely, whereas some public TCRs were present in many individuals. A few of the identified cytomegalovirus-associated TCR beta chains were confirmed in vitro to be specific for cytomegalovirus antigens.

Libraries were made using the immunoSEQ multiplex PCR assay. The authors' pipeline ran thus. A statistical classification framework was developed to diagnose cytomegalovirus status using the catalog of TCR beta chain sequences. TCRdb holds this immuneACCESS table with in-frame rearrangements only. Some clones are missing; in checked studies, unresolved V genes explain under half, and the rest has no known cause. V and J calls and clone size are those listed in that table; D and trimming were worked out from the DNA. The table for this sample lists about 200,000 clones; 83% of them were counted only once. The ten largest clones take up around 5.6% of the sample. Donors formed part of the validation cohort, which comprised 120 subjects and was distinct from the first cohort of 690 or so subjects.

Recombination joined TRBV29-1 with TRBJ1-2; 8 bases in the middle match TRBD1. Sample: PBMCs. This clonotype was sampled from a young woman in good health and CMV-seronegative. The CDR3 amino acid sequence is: CSVADRGYGYTF. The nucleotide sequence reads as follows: TGCAGCGTAGCCGACAGGGGCTATGGCTACACCTTC.